These 28 T cell receptor beta chains share one sample of origin, sequenced in a study of blood T cell repertoires in COVID-19. Assay: immunoSEQ multiplex PCR; the TCRdb copy retains only in-frame clones and omits some. The sample includes about 90,000 clones, just under 85% seen only once; the top ten take about 10%. Sequencing was done on a sample of peripheral blood. The source of these receptors is a woman between 65 and 79 years old with active or convalescent COVID-19.

There are a few counts of this clone. The chain joins TRBV9 to TRBJ2-1; TRBD2 matches 10 bases. The CDR3 runs 18 residues. V gave up 0 bases and J gave up 2 bases; unmatched junction bases: 8. Per the germline V gene, CDR1 is SGDLS and CDR2 is YYNGEE. CDR3 loop: CASSVASGGPATYNEQFF. CDR3 bases: TGTGCCAGCAGCGTAGCTAGCGGGGGCCCGGCTACCTACAATGAGCAGTTCTTC. The full variable domain, with the rest looked up from reference TRBV9 and TRBJ2-1, is DSGVTQTPKHLITATGQRVTLRCSPRSGDLSVYWYQQSLDQGLQFLIQYYNGEERAKGNILERFSAQQFPDLHSELNLSSLELGDSALYFCASSVASGGPATYNEQFFGPGTRLTVL.

The rearrangement joins TRBV2 to TRBJ2-2; possibly TRBD1 for D (5 bases). V was pared by 4 bases and J by 5 bases, with 14 bases between. Germline V lookup: CDR1 SNHLY, CDR2 FYNNEI. The CDR3 extends over 15 amino acids. CDR3 coding DNA: TGTGCCAGCAGTGTAAGGGGTTTGGGAACCGGGGAGCTGTTTTTT. As protein: CASSVRGLGTGELFF.

The chain has TRBV7-2 and TRBJ1-1; D is unresolved. There are 14 residues in the CDR3. V lost 1 base and J lost 5, with 11 bases in between. Looked up from germline, CDR1 is SGHTA and CDR2 is FQGNSA. CDR3 residues: CASSLGSGVTEAFF. CDR3 coding DNA: TGTGCCAGCAGCTTAGGGTCCGGGGTTACTGAAGCTTTCTTT.

This chain joins TRBV7-9 and TRBJ2-7, with a tentative D call TRBD1 (6 bases). The ends were cut back, 1 base at V and 4 bases at J, with 14 bases in the middle. This CDR3 has 15 amino acids. In germline, CDR1 is SEHNR, CDR2 FQNEAQ (reference sequence). The CDR3 sequence: CASSLDQGSLYEQYF. The CDR3 DNA reads as TGTGCCAGCAGCTTAGATCAGGGGTCTTTGTACGAGCAGTACTTC.

V gene TRBV7-2 combines with J gene TRBJ1-3; a weak D match, TRBD1 (5 bases). Germline CDR1 reads SGHTA; CDR2 reads FQGNSA. With 1 base removed from V and 5 bases from J, the gap between germline ends came to 9 bases. This CDR3 is built from 14 residues. CDR3 region: CASSLDGARNTIYF. The CDR3, as DNA: TGTGCCAGCAGCTTAGATGGGGCCAGAAACACCATATATTTT.

Written as DNA, the CDR3 is TGTGCCAGCTCACCGGGACAGGGTCGTACAGATACGCAGTATTTT. Its protein product is CASSPGQGRTDTQYF. The chain employs TRBV18 and TRBJ2-3, with 9 bases matching TRBD1. The CDR3 spans 15 residues. Germline CDR1 is KGHSH and CDR2 is LQKENI. V lost 3 bases to trimming and J lost 3 bases; unmatched junction nucleotides: 4.

V gene TRBV3-1 (or the pseudogene TRBV3-2) combines with J gene TRBJ2-3; D is perhaps TRBD2 (5 bases). The V and J ends lost 0 bases and 6 bases respectively, with 10 bases between them. The CDR3 contains 14 residues. CDR1 LGHDT and CDR2 YNNKEL come from the germline V gene (reference sequence). CDR3 nucleotides: TGTGCCAGCAGCCAAGATCGGCGGGCGGATACGCAGTATTTT. It specifies CASSQDRRADTQYF.

This clone appeared a single time. This chain uses TRBV9 with TRBJ1-3; D perhaps matches TRBD1 (5 bases). This CDR3 spans 13 amino acids. The germline V and J ends were trimmed by 4 bases and 8 bases, with 13 bases remaining between them. Germline V lookup: CDR1 SGDLS, CDR2 YYNGEE. This CDR3 is CASSRSPGDTIYF. The CDR3 region has the DNA TGTGCCAGCAGCCGTTCCCCGGGGGACACCATATATTTT.

The gene calls are TRBV7-2 and TRBJ1-3, with 7 bases that match TRBD1. The CDR3 spans 14 residues. Germline CDR1 SGHTA, CDR2 FQGNSA. The V gene end was trimmed by 2 bases and the J gene end by 6 bases; junction bases not matched to a gene: 4. CDR3 bases: TGTGCCAGCAGCTTAAGAGGGGGCGTAAACACCATATATTTT. This gives the protein CASSLRGGVNTIYF. The full variable domain, with the rest looked up from reference TRBV7-2 and TRBJ1-3, is GAGVSQSPSNKVTEKGKDVELRCDPISGHTALYWYRQSLGQGLEFLIYFQGNSAPDKSGLPSDRFSAERTGGSVSTLTIQRTQQEDSAVYLCASSLRGGVNTIYFGEGSWLTVV.

This clone was observed a single time. The chain joins TRBV6-5 to TRBJ1-1; D remains ambiguous. From germline, CDR1 is MNHEY and CDR2 SVGAGI. V was clipped by 5 bases and J by 1 base, with 11 bases between them. This CDR3 is 14 amino acids long. CDR3 region: CASSLLHKNTEAFF. The CDR3 nucleotides are TGTGCCAGCAGTCTTCTTCACAAGAACACTGAAGCTTTCTTT.

A few counts support this clone. The chain has TRBV19 and TRBJ2-5; D possibly corresponds to TRBD1 (5 bases). Looked up from germline, CDR1 is LNHDA and CDR2 is SQIVND (reference sequence). The CDR3 length is 15 residues. With 5 bases removed from V and 2 bases from J, the gap between germline ends came to 15 bases. The CDR3 DNA reads as TGTGCCAGTAGTGGTGGGGCGACGACTCAAGAGACCCAGTACTTC. Protein: CASSGGATTQETQYF.

The J gene is TRBJ1-4, the V gene TRBV20-1, with no clear D. The CDR3 totals 13 residues. The germline CDR1 and CDR2 sequences are DFQATT and SNEGSKA (reference sequence). V lost 3 bases, J lost 6 bases, and 11 bases lay in between. CDR3 nucleotide sequence: TGCAGTGCTAGTTTCGGGGAGGATGAAAAACTGTTTTTT. Translation gives CSASFGEDEKLFF.

The chain carries TRBV4-1 and TRBJ1-2; TRBD1 aligns across 9 bases. V shed 1 base and J 5 bases; nucleotides not matched to a gene: 11. The CDR3 spans 17 residues. Germline-derived CDR1 and CDR2 are MGHRA and YSYEKL. The CDR3 region has the DNA TGCGCCAGCAGCCAAGTCATACAGGGGGCCGGGGGTTATGGCTACACCTTC. Encoded protein: CASSQVIQGAGGYGYTF.

This CDR3 reads CSVEPRQGNTEAFF. The CDR3 DNA is TGCAGCGTTGAGCCTAGACAGGGGAACACTGAAGCTTTCTTT. This chain connects TRBV29-1 to TRBJ1-1; 7 bases are shared with TRBD1. After removal of 3 bases from V and 1 base from J, the junction contained 5 bases not matched to a gene. Germline V lookup: CDR1 SQVTM, CDR2 ANQGSEA. The CDR3 covers 14 residues.

The chain uses TRBV3-1 (or the pseudogene TRBV3-2) and TRBJ2-5; weak D call: TRBD1 (6 bases). V dropped 3 bases and J dropped 5 bases, with 13 bases sitting between them. Germline V gene lookup returns CDR1 LGHDT and CDR2 YNNKEL (reference sequence). The CDR3 totals 14 residues. CDR3 protein: CASSHQGYGETQYF. CDR3 sequence (DNA): TGTGCCAGCAGCCACCAGGGGTATGGGGAGACCCAGTACTTC.

V and J are TRBV5-4 and TRBJ2-7; D is perhaps TRBD2 (6 bases). V lost 0 bases and J lost 0, with 13 bases in between. The CDR3 totals 16 residues. Germline V lookup: CDR1 SGHNT, CDR2 YYREEE (reference sequence). The CDR3 reads CASSLGAGSDSYEQYF. Here the CDR3 DNA reads TGTGCCAGCAGCTTGGGGGCGGGATCGGACTCCTACGAGCAGTACTTC.

J is TRBJ2-1 and V is TRBV9; no definite D call. The CDR3 has 12 amino acids. V lost 4 bases, J lost 5 bases, and 7 bases lay in between. Germline CDR1 is SGDLS and CDR2 is YYNGEE. The CDR3 is CASSRLDNEQFF. CDR3 sequence (DNA): TGTGCCAGCAGCCGGTTGGACAATGAGCAGTTCTTC.

Many counts were recorded for this clone. This CDR3 is CASSSPGGAGYEQYF. The CDR3, as DNA: TGTGCCAGCAGCTCCCCCGGCGGGGCGGGGTACGAGCAGTACTTC. V is TRBV7-8 and J is TRBJ2-7; possible D gene TRBD2, 6 bases. The CDR3 consists of 15 residues. V lost 4 bases and J 4 bases, leaving 17 bases between the germline ends. Looked up from germline, CDR1 is SGHVS and CDR2 is FQNEAQ. Full variable domain (rest looked up from reference TRBV7-8 and TRBJ2-7): GAGVSQSPRYKVAKRGQDVALRCDPISGHVSLFWYQQALGQGPEFLTYFQNEAQLDKSGLPSDRFFAERPEGSVSTLKIQRTQQEDSAVYLCASSSPGGAGYEQYFGPGTRLTVT.

V is TRBV25-1 and J is TRBJ1-2; maybe TRBD1 (6 bases). CDR3 length equals 15 residues. V lost 8 bases and J lost 0, with 16 bases in between. Germline V CDR1 and CDR2: MGHDK, SYGVNS. CDR3 protein: CASAMGGPANYGYTF. DNA for the CDR3: TGTGCCAGCGCCATGGGGGGGCCAGCTAACTATGGCTACACCTTC.

This chain joins TRBV5-4 and TRBJ2-1; 9 nucleotides agree with TRBD2. Germline loops: CDR1 SGHNT, CDR2 YYREEE (reference sequence). Trimming took 4 bases from V and 0 from J; bases not matched to a gene: 8. This CDR3 region has 17 residues. The CDR3 region is CASSPGGRGGSYNEQFF. The CDR3 DNA is TGTGCCAGCAGCCCGGGAGGGCGGGGGGGCTCCTACAATGAGCAGTTCTTC. Using reference TRBV5-4 and TRBJ2-1 for the parts outside the CDR3, the full variable domain is ETGVTQSPTHLIKTRGQQVTLRCSSQSGHNTVSWYQQALGQGPQFIFQYYREEENGRGNFPPRFSGLQFPNYSSELNVNALELDDSALYLCASSPGGRGGSYNEQFFGPGTRLTVL.

This CDR3 reads CASSAAINYGYTF. In nucleotides, the CDR3 is TGTGCCAGTAGCGCGGCTATTAACTATGGCTACACCTTC. The chain couples TRBV19 to TRBJ1-2, with D unresolved. Trimming left V 6 bases short and J 1 base short, with 9 bases between. The germline V gene encodes CDR1 LNHDA and CDR2 SQIVND (reference sequence). The length of the CDR3 is 13 residues.

The chain employs TRBV5-1 and TRBJ2-5, with D maybe TRBD1 (5 bases). This CDR3 comprises 15 residues. Germline values: CDR1 SGHRS, CDR2 YFSETQ. Trimming shortened V by 2 bases and J by 2 bases, and 13 bases separated the two germline ends. The CDR3 DNA reads TGCGCCAGCAGCTTCCAGGGAACCGAACAAGAGACCCAGTACTTC. Translated: CASSFQGTEQETQYF.

The chain recombines TRBV10-3 with TRBJ2-3, with D tentatively TRBD2 (5 bases). CDR1 is ENHRY and CDR2 is SYGVKD in the germline V gene. The ends were cut back, 3 bases at V and 1 base at J, with 20 bases in the middle. This CDR3 is built from 18 residues. CDR3 loop: CAISESESRTPRTDTQYF. In nucleotides, the CDR3 is TGTGCCATCAGTGAATCTGAATCCAGGACTCCCCGCACAGATACGCAGTATTTT.

The chain couples TRBV6-6 to TRBJ2-7; 8 bases agree with TRBD1. With 5 bases clipped from V and 2 bases from J, the junction kept 2 bases outside the gene matches. Germline values: CDR1 MNHNY, CDR2 SVGAGI (reference sequence). The CDR3 length is 13 residues. CDR3 sequence: CASSGQGPYEQYF. CDR3 bases: TGTGCCAGCAGTGGACAGGGCCCCTACGAGCAGTACTTC.

The chain couples TRBV9 to TRBJ1-4; D not certain. CDR3 length equals 13 residues. Germline CDR1 and CDR2: SGDLS and YYNGEE. Trimming stripped 4 bases from V and 5 bases from J, with 9 bases between. In DNA, the CDR3 is TGTGCCAGCAGCACCACTTTCAATGAAAAACTGTTTTTT. Translated: CASSTTFNEKLFF.

This chain joins TRBV28 and TRBJ1-3; D is ambiguous. The CDR3 runs 15 residues. Germline assignment: CDR1 MDHEN and CDR2 SYDVKM. Trimming removed 3 bases at V and 1 base at J, with 10 bases between. DNA of the CDR3: TGTGCCAGCAGTTTGCCCGGGGAGTCTGGAAACACCATATATTTT. This gives the protein CASSLPGESGNTIYF.

The rearrangement joins TRBV2 to TRBJ1-2, with no clear D. Germline CDR1 is SNHLY and CDR2 is FYNNEI. The germline V and J ends were trimmed by 6 bases and 10 bases, with 12 bases remaining between them. CDR3 size: 11 residues. The CDR3 DNA sequence: TGTGCCAGCAGGGCCACAGTTGTCTACACCTTC. Translating it yields CASRATVVYTF.

The chain couples TRBV27 to TRBJ2-5; maybe TRBD2 (5 bases). The CDR3 sequence is 15 residues long. Germline V gene data show CDR1 as MNHEY and CDR2 as SMNVEV (reference sequence). V lost 2 bases and J 1 base, leaving 11 bases between the germline ends. The CDR3 sequence: CASSLRRTFQETQYF. For the CDR3, the DNA is TGTGCCAGCAGTTTACGGAGGACTTTCCAAGAGACCCAGTACTTC.